This is a list of T cell receptor beta chains from one sample in a study of blood T cell repertoires in COVID-19. TCRdb keeps only in-frame clones here, not all; method: immunoSEQ multiplex PCR. The sample holds approximately 190,000 clones; around four fifths are singletons and the top ten take roughly 6.6%. What was sequenced was peripheral blood. The receptors were sampled from a woman between 40 and 50 years old with acute or convalescent COVID-19. Both conserved end residues are part of each CDR3. The D gene is left open where the match is weak. Rows may omit the clone size; those that give it use once, few, many or a size class.

>TRBV2|few|NA|TRBJ2-3
CASGRGSPSTDTQYF
TGTGCCAGCGGTCGGGGATCCCCAAGCACAGATACGCAGTATTTT
>TRBV4-1|NA|TRBD2|TRBJ2-3
CASSQRGGLDTQYF
TGCGCCAGCAGCCAGCGGGGGGGCCTTGATACGCAGTATTTT
>TRBV2|NA|NA|TRBJ2-3
CASSDQVDTDTQYF
TGTGCCAGCAGTGATCAGGTGGATACAGATACGCAGTATTTT
>TRBV4-1|once|NA|TRBJ2-3
CASKVFEDSWSDTQYF
TGCGCCAGCAAGGTTTTCGAGGACTCCTGGTCAGATACGCAGTATTTT
>TRBV5-6|NA|TRBD2|TRBJ2-5
CASSFQLAGHKETQYF
TGTGCCAGCAGCTTCCAACTAGCGGGGCACAAAGAGACCCAGTACTTC
>TRBV20-1|NA|TRBD1|TRBJ1-4
CSASPRDRGNEKLFF
TGCAGTGCTAGTCCCCGGGACAGGGGAAATGAAAAACTGTTTTTT
>TRBV5-1|few|NA|TRBJ1-4
CASSEGGLTNEKLFF
TGCGCCAGCAGCGAGGGGGGGTTAACTAATGAAAAACTGTTTTTT
>TRBV7-9|NA|NA|TRBJ2-3
CASSQGVGGVDTQYF
TGTGCCAGCAGTCAAGGGGTCGGTGGGGTAGATACGCAGTATTTT
>TRBV6-5|many|TRBD2|TRBJ2-1
CASSYSSPSGRNEQFF
TGTGCCAGCAGTTACTCAAGCCCTAGCGGGCGTAATGAGCAGTTCTTC
>TRBV7-8|NA|NA|TRBJ1-4
CASSLDRANEKLFF
TGTGCCAGCAGCTTAGACAGGGCCAATGAAAAACTGTTTTTT
>TRBV2|once|NA|TRBJ2-2
CASSEYALANTGELFF
TGTGCCAGCAGTGAATACGCGTTAGCGAACACCGGGGAGCTGTTTTTT
>TRBV7-2|NA|TRBD2|TRBJ2-1
CASSLVGTSGKDEQFF
TGTGCCAGCAGCTTGGTCGGGACTAGCGGGAAAGATGAGCAGTTCTTC
>TRBV4-1|NA|TRBD1|TRBJ1-6
CASSPQGDYNSPLHF
TGCGCCAGCAGCCCACAGGGGGATTATAATTCACCCCTCCACTTT
>TRBV2|NA|TRBD2|TRBJ2-7
CASATGGPGYEQYF
TGTGCCAGCGCAACGGGGGGGCCCGGCTACGAGCAGTACTTC
>TRBV6-7|NA|NA|TRBJ2-3
CASSYPKRPITDTQYF
TGTGCCAGCAGTTACCCGAAGCGGCCTATCACAGATACGCAGTATTTT
>TRBV15|NA|NA|TRBJ1-1
CATSSRVTEAFF
TGTGCCACCAGCTCCAGGGTTACTGAAGCTTTCTTT
>TRBV7-9|NA|NA|TRBJ1-5
CASSPQGTSNQPQHF
TGTGCCAGCAGCCCACAGGGAACTAGCAATCAGCCCCAGCATTTT
>TRBV10-2|NA|NA|TRBJ2-7
CASSEPGLGGQQYF
TGCGCCAGCAGTGAGCCCGGTCTGGGGGGTCAGCAGTACTTC
>TRBV2|NA|NA|TRBJ1-2
CASSPTDYGYTF
TGTGCCAGCAGCCCGACAGACTATGGCTACACCTTC
>TRBV28|NA|NA|TRBJ2-1
CASRPNYESNEQFF
TGTGCCAGCAGACCGAATTATGAGTCCAATGAGCAGTTCTTC
>TRBV27|NA|NA|TRBJ2-1
CASSLSFGVSNNEQFF
TGTGCCAGCAGTTTATCATTCGGGGTTAGCAACAATGAGCAGTTCTTC
>TRBV30|NA|NA|TRBJ1-6
CAWSVPVGGSPLHF
TGTGCCTGGAGTGTCCCCGTGGGGGGTTCACCCCTCCACTTT
>TRBV11-3|NA|NA|TRBJ1-3
CASSGGSGTGNTIYF
TGTGCCAGCAGCGGGGGGAGCGGAACTGGAAACACCATATATTTT
>TRBV29-1|once|TRBD1|TRBJ1-1
CSVESLDRGSTEAFF
TGCAGCGTTGAATCGTTGGACAGGGGGTCTACTGAAGCTTTCTTT
>TRBV7-9|NA|NA|TRBJ1-5
CASSAVTGGNQPQHF
TGTGCCAGCAGCGCCGTGACGGGGGGCAATCAGCCCCAGCATTTT
>TRBV12-3/TRBV12-4|NA|NA|TRBJ1-1
CASSFLGGTEAFF
TGTGCCAGCAGTTTTCTGGGAGGCACTGAAGCTTTCTTT
>TRBV6-5|NA|NA|TRBJ2-7
CASSYGGGAYEQYF
TGTGCCAGCAGTTACGGGGGGGGCGCCTACGAGCAGTACTTC
>TRBV11-2|NA|NA|TRBJ1-2
CASSLGYRETDGYTF
TGTGCCAGCAGCTTAGGTTACAGGGAAACCGATGGCTACACCTTC
>TRBV5-4|once|NA|TRBJ2-1
CASSLARGNEQFF
TGTGCCAGCAGCTTGGCGCGGGGCAATGAGCAGTTCTTC
>TRBV27|NA|TRBD1|TRBJ2-1
CASGTPLQGRGRNEQFF
TGTGCCAGCGGAACTCCACTACAGGGGCGAGGAAGGAATGAGCAGTTCTTC
>TRBV4-1|NA|TRBD2|TRBJ2-1
CASSQDWAGGYNEQFF
TGCGCCAGCAGCCAAGACTGGGCGGGGGGCTACAATGAGCAGTTCTTC
>TRBV28|NA|NA|TRBJ1-3
CASMGLGGNSGNTIYF
TGTGCCAGCATGGGCCTCGGAGGGAACTCTGGAAACACCATATATTTT
>TRBV7-6|NA|NA|TRBJ1-1
CASSLGNPGRNTEAFF
TGTGCCAGCAGCTTAGGAAATCCTGGCAGGAACACTGAAGCTTTCTTT
>TRBV28|NA|TRBD2|TRBJ2-5
CASSFLSFGTSGVGETQYF
TGTGCCAGCAGTTTCCTCTCCTTCGGGACTAGCGGGGTTGGGGAGACCCAGTACTTC
>TRBV12-2|once|NA|TRBJ1-5
CASRQTRSNQPQHF
TGTGCAAGTCGCCAAACACGCAGCAATCAGCCCCAGCATTTT
>TRBV7-3|NA|NA|TRBJ2-3
CASSLIGGGSDTQYF
TGTGCCAGCAGCTTAATTGGAGGTGGGTCAGATACGCAGTATTTT
>TRBV7-8|many|NA|TRBJ1-4
CASSSYRFATNEKLFF
TGTGCCAGCAGCTCCTACAGGTTTGCAACTAATGAAAAACTGTTTTTT
>TRBV18|NA|TRBD1|TRBJ1-1
CASSRQWDRNTEAFF
TGTGCCAGCTCACGACAATGGGACAGGAACACTGAAGCTTTCTTT
>TRBV28|NA|NA|TRBJ1-5
CASRPAGGQPQHF
TGTGCCAGCAGACCGGCGGGGGGACAGCCCCAGCATTTT
>TRBV3-1/TRBV3-2|NA|TRBD2|TRBJ2-3
CASSHRGTSGGARTDTQYF
TGTGCCAGCAGCCATCGAGGGACTAGCGGGGGGGCCAGGACAGATACGCAGTATTTT
>TRBV10-2|NA|TRBD1|TRBJ2-7
CASSEPGQGAREQYF
TGCGCCAGCTCAGAACCGGGACAGGGGGCGAGGGAGCAGTACTTC
>TRBV2|NA|TRBD1|TRBJ2-1
CASSNRGDYNEQFF
TGTGCCAGCAGTAACAGGGGCGACTACAATGAGCAGTTCTTC
>TRBV24-1|NA|TRBD2|TRBJ2-3
CARRTSGDTQYF
TGTGCCCGAAGGACTAGCGGGGATACGCAGTATTTT
>TRBV5-4|NA|NA|TRBJ2-1
CASSLVPGAYNEQFF
TGTGCCAGCAGCTTGGTTCCGGGGGCCTACAATGAGCAGTTCTTC